This TCR beta chain was observed in a study of early T cells in non-severe SARS-CoV-2 infection. General study points: The study's VDJdb matching favored anti-spike CD8 responses and missed private and CD4 specificities.

Individual cDNA molecules carried attached unique molecular identifiers. Via MiXCR, TCRdb re-called the 5' RACE reads, giving one row per CDR3 protein. This sample has about 64,000 distinct CDR3 sequences, with over 10% found just once. Germline assignment: CDR1 WSHSY and CDR2 SAAADI. V gave up 6 bases and J gave up 4 bases, with 10 bases separating them. The CDR3 sequence is 14 residues long. To note about this clonotype: The antigen remains unidentified.

Sequencing used whole blood. This chain links TRBV10-2 with TRBJ2-6, with D tentatively TRBD1 or TRBD2 (5 bases each). The receptor comes from an adult who was a healthcare worker with PCR-confirmed SARS-CoV-2 infection or an uninfected control (not recorded which). The CDR3, as DNA: TGCGCCAGCAGAGAGGGGCCCGGGGCCAACGTCCTGACTTTC. Its translation is CASREGPGANVLTF.